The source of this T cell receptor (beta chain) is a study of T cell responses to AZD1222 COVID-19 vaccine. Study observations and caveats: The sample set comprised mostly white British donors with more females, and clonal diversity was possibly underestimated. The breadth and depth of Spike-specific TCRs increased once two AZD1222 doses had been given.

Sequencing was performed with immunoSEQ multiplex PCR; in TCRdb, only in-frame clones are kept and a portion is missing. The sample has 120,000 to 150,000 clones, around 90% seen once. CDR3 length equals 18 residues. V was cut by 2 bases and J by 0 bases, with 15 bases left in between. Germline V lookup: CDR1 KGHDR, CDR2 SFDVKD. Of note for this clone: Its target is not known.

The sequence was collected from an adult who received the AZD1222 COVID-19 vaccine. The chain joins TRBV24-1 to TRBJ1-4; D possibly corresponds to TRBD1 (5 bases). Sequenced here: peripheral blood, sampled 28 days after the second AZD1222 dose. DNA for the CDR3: TGTGCCACCAGTGATTCCGAGAACGACAGCGCAACTAATGAAAAACTGTTTTTT. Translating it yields CATSDSENDSATNEKLFF.